Below, 21 T cell receptor beta chains from the same sample are listed, as sequenced in a study of cytomegalovirus exposure and HLA in healthy donors. Both 60 Vbeta primers and 13 Jbeta primers went into the PCR. The protocol was immunoSEQ multiplex PCR, while the TCRdb copy is restricted to in-frame clones and leaves out a portion. The repertoire holds roughly 120,000 clones, about three quarters seen once, with about 29% in the top ten. The sequenced sample consisted of PBMCs. The receptors stem from a man aged 60 to 69 in good health and CMV-seropositive.

This chain uses TRBV5-6 with TRBJ2-7, with 10 bases identical to TRBD1. Germline-derived CDR1 and CDR2 are SGHDT and YYEEEE. The CDR3 loop spans 16 amino acids. Trimming took 0 bases from V and 3 from J; bases not matched to a gene: 6. The DNA of the CDR3 is TGTGCCAGCAGCTTGGGGCCGGACAGGGGGATCTACGAGCAGTACTTC. Translating it yields CASSLGPDRGIYEQYF. The variable domain in full, completed from reference TRBV5-6 and TRBJ2-7, reads DAGVTQSPTHLIKTRGQQVTLRCSPKSGHDTVSWYQQALGQGPQFIFQYYEEEERQRGNFPDRFSGHQFPNYSSELNVNALLLGDSALYLCASSLGPDRGIYEQYFGPGTRLTVT.

The chain uses TRBV2 and TRBJ1-2; 7 bases match TRBD1. This CDR3 has 14 amino acids. The V gene's germline CDR1 is SNHLY and CDR2 FYNNEI. J lost 3 bases, V lost 4 bases, and 5 bases had no gene match. The CDR3 nucleotides are TGTGCCAGCAGTGCCCAGGGGGGAGACTATGGCTACACCTTC. This translates into CASSAQGGDYGYTF. Full variable domain (rest looked up from reference TRBV2 and TRBJ1-2): EPEVTQTPSHQVTQMGQEVILRCVPISNHLYFYWYRQILGQKVEFLVSFYNNEISEKSEIFDDQFSVERPDGSNFTLKIRSTKLEDSAMYFCASSAQGGDYGYTFGSGTRLTVV.

The J gene is TRBJ1-2, the V gene TRBV7-2; 9 nucleotides agree with TRBD1. Trimming removed 6 bases from V and 7 bases from J; junction bases left unmatched: 9. This CDR3 region has 14 residues. CDR1 is SGHTA, CDR2 FQGNSA, per germline. The CDR3 nucleotides are TGTGCCAGCAGTCTAACAGGGGGCGCAGGTGGCTACACCTTC. It specifies CASSLTGGAGGYTF.

This clone was seen a handful of times. The sample carries other DNA sequences with the same CDR3. This chain links TRBV15 with TRBJ1-2; 11 bases are shared with TRBD1. Germline CDR1 and CDR2: LNHNV and YYDKDF (reference sequence). The V segment lost 3 bases and the J segment 7 bases; nucleotides outside the gene matches: 4. The CDR3 length is 14 residues. In DNA, the CDR3 is TGTGCCACCAGCAGCGGGGGACAGGGGGGTGGCTACACCTTC. Translation: CATSSGGQGGGYTF.

This clone was counted between two and nine times. The chain couples TRBV10-1 to TRBJ2-1; D possibly corresponds to TRBD2 (5 bases). From germline, CDR1 is WNHNN and CDR2 SYGVQD (reference sequence). CDR3 length: 14 residues. V was pared by 2 bases and J by 4 bases, with 9 bases between. CDR3 protein: CASSEDGIYNEQFF. The DNA of the CDR3 is TGCGCCAGCAGTGAGGACGGGATTTACAATGAGCAGTTCTTC.

The V and J genes are TRBV7-6 and TRBJ1-3, with D maybe TRBD1 (5 bases). The V end was cut by 1 base, the J end by 2 bases, with 15 bases between. Germline values: CDR1 SGHVS, CDR2 FNYEAQ. The CDR3 contains 17 residues. CDR3 sequence: CASSLGSRVSPGNTIYF. The CDR3 region has the DNA TGTGCCAGCAGCTTAGGGAGCAGGGTCTCCCCTGGAAACACCATATATTTT.

The V call is TRBV30, the J call TRBJ1-4; 7 bases are shared with TRBD1. V shed 3 bases and J 8 bases; nucleotides not matched to a gene: 12. CDR3 length: 15 amino acids. CDR1 and CDR2 (germline): GTSNPN, SVGIG (reference sequence). The CDR3 DNA is TGTGCCTGGAGCGCCCAGGAACAGGGGAGGGAAAAACTGTTTTTT. Amino acids: CAWSAQEQGREKLFF.

On this clone itself: One end of the junction is discordant with germline, which a read error may explain. The rearrangement joins TRBV25-1 to TRBJ2-5; D remains unclear. The CDR3 loop spans 13 amino acids. Germline CDR1 MGHDK, CDR2 SYGVNS. The CDR3 loop reads CVSSGRSQETQYF. CDR3 in DNA: TGTGTCAGCAGTGGGCGGAGCCAAGAGACCCAGTACTTC.

This chain uses TRBV7-9 with TRBJ2-3, with D possibly TRBD2 on 6 matching bases. Germline assignment: CDR1 SEHNR and CDR2 FQNEAQ (reference sequence). This CDR3 is built from 15 residues. V lost 5 bases and J lost 3, with 15 bases in between. CDR3 DNA: TGTGCCAGCAGCGTAACGGGACGGGGGACAGATACGCAGTATTTT. Its translation is CASSVTGRGTDTQYF.

V is TRBV9 and J is TRBJ2-3; 8 bases line up with TRBD2. V shed 0 bases and J 3 bases; nucleotides not matched to a gene: 6. CDR3 size: 16 residues. The germline V gene has CDR1 SGDLS and CDR2 YYNGEE. The CDR3 bases are TGTGCCAGCAGCGTAGGCGGGGGGTTTATAACAGATACGCAGTATTTT. Its translation is CASSVGGGFITDTQYF.

In this sample, this clone turned up a few times. This rearrangement joins TRBV2 to TRBJ1-2; 7 bases map to TRBD1. This CDR3 is built from 12 residues. CDR1 and CDR2 from the germline V gene are SNHLY and FYNNEI. After removal of 7 bases from V and 7 bases from J, the junction contained 6 bases not matched to a gene. The CDR3 nucleotides read TGTGCCAGCATTTACAGGGGAGGTGGCTACACCTTC. Its protein product is CASIYRGGGYTF.

This rearrangement joins TRBV28 to TRBJ2-3; D is possibly TRBD2 (6 bases). V was cut by 2 bases and J by 3 bases, with 18 bases left in between. Germline V CDR1 and CDR2: MDHEN, SYDVKM. The CDR3 is 17 amino acids. In DNA, the CDR3 is TGTGCCAGCAGTTTAACAAGTTTAGCGGCAATGACAGATACGCAGTATTTT. Its protein is CASSLTSLAAMTDTQYF. Based on the CDR3 plus reference TRBV28 and TRBJ2-3, the full variable domain is DVKVTQSSRYLVKRTGEKVFLECVQDMDHENMFWYRQDPGLGLRLIYFSYDVKMKEKGDIPEGYSVSREKKERFSLILESASTNQTSMYLCASSLTSLAAMTDTQYFGPGTRLTVL.

This clone was seen only a few times. The chain links TRBV12-5 to TRBJ2-7; possibly TRBD2 for D (6 bases). The V end was cut by 0 bases, the J end by 10 bases, with 13 bases between. The germline V gene encodes CDR1 LGHNT and CDR2 FRNRAP. CDR3 length: 13 amino acids. The CDR3: CASGLVSGGAQYF. CDR3 coding DNA: TGTGCTAGTGGTTTGGTATCGGGCGGGGCACAGTACTTC.

The V and J genes are TRBV10-2 and TRBJ2-2; D is unclear. V was cut by 6 bases and J by 4 bases, with 15 bases left in between. There are 15 residues in the CDR3. Germline CDR1 and CDR2: WSHSY and SAAADI. The CDR3 DNA reads as TGCGCCAGCAGCCCTCGGTTACCACCCACCGGGGAGCTGTTTTTT. Encoded protein: CASSPRLPPTGELFF.

This clone was picked up a small number of times. The chain couples TRBV6-4 to TRBJ2-5, with 10 bases aligning to TRBD2. The CDR3 length is 17 residues. Losses at the gene ends were 2 bases for V and 5 bases for J; bases not matched to a gene: 11. Germline CDR1 reads MRHNA; CDR2 reads SNTAGT. CDR3 sequence (DNA): TGTGCCAGCAGTGACGTTGTAAGCGGGAGGGCCCGGGAGACCCAGTACTTC. It yields the protein CASSDVVSGRARETQYF.

The chain employs TRBV18 and TRBJ1-1, with 7 bases that match TRBD1. There are 13 residues in the CDR3. V dropped 6 bases and J dropped 7; count of bases not matched to a gene: 8. Germline V CDR1 and CDR2: KGHSH, LQKENI. The CDR3 loop reads CASSPGQAYEAFF. The CDR3 DNA reads TGTGCCAGCTCCCCCGGACAGGCCTATGAAGCTTTCTTT.

The chain is built from TRBV7-3 and TRBJ1-5; D uncertain. V was clipped by 2 bases and J by 6 bases, with 5 bases between them. This CDR3 has 12 amino acids. CDR1 is SGHTA and CDR2 is FQGTGA in the germline V gene. The DNA for the CDR3 is TGTGCCAGCAGCTTATTGCGTCAGCCCCAGCATTTT. Protein product: CASSLLRQPQHF.

The chain has TRBV7-9 and TRBJ1-5, with TRBD1 identical over 7 bases. The CDR3 sequence is 15 residues long. V gave up 5 bases and J gave up 4 bases; unmatched junction bases: 8. Germline-derived CDR1 and CDR2 are SEHNR and FQNEAQ (reference sequence). In DNA, the CDR3 is TGTGCCAGCAGCCCAGGGGGTACCCGAAATCAGCCCCAGCATTTT. Translation: CASSPGGTRNQPQHF.

V gene TRBV7-9 combines with J gene TRBJ1-2; D not resolved. V was cut by 1 base and J by 8 bases, with 8 bases left in between. Germline V gene data show CDR1 as SEHNR and CDR2 as FQNEAQ (reference sequence). The CDR3 has 12 amino acids. CDR3 residues: CASSLGGNGYTF. Here the CDR3 DNA reads TGTGCCAGCAGCTTAGGAGGTAACGGCTACACCTTC.

This clone has a handful of counts. CDR3 nucleotide sequence: TGTGCCAGCAGCGGGGGACGGAACACCGGGGAGCTGTTTTTT. This sequence encodes CASSGGRNTGELFF. The rearrangement links TRBV6-6 to TRBJ2-2; perhaps TRBD2 as D (6 bases). The CDR3 contains 14 residues. Germline V gives CDR1 MNHNY, CDR2 SVGAGI (reference sequence). Trimming shortened V by 6 bases and J by 1 base, and 9 bases separated the two germline ends.

The chain combines TRBV6-6 with TRBJ2-7; TRBD2 matches 8 bases. Trimming removed 6 bases from V and 1 base from J; junction bases left unmatched: 8. The CDR3 sequence is 15 residues long. CDR1 and CDR2 from the germline V gene are MNHNY and SVGAGI (reference sequence). CDR3 region: CASSNTGGVSYEQYF. For the CDR3, the DNA is TGTGCCAGCAGCAACACCGGGGGGGTTTCCTACGAGCAGTACTTC.